These T cell receptor beta chains were read from a single sample in a study of control samples from healthy donors and cancer patients. The assay was immunoSEQ multiplex PCR, and TCRdb's table has in-frame clones only and misses some. The sample has about 94,000 clones, 90% seen once; the top ten hold over 3%. Specimen: blood. The receptors come from a woman in her late teens or twenties in good health. Both conserved end residues are part of each CDR3. Fields, in order: V gene, CDR3 protein.

v_gene: TRBV9; CDR3aa: CASSVEGGFTDTQYF
v_gene: TRBV5-1; CDR3aa: CASSGTGTSTDTQYF
v_gene: TRBV29-1; CDR3aa: CSVVGGTYGYTF
v_gene: TRBV11-2; CDR3aa: CASSFPGVPGGNTEAFF
v_gene: TRBV5-1; CDR3aa: CASSHGSYNEQFF
v_gene: TRBV5-1; CDR3aa: CASSLVRGGGQETQYF
v_gene: TRBV23-1; CDR3aa: CASSQPGRGEGADTQYF
v_gene: TRBV9; CDR3aa: CASTPGTGVYEQYF
v_gene: TRBV6-1; CDR3aa: CASSERTSGSYEQYF
v_gene: TRBV19; CDR3aa: CASTQYTEAFF
v_gene: TRBV6-5; CDR3aa: CASKWVRTNEKLFF
v_gene: TRBV11-3; CDR3aa: CASSLAPNEKLFF
v_gene: TRBV21-1; CDR3aa: CASSTPGLTFNYGYTF
v_gene: TRBV7-2; CDR3aa: CASSLVSGLRSEQFF
v_gene: TRBV6-5; CDR3aa: CASRFRDRLNTEAFF
v_gene: TRBV20-1; CDR3aa: CSGGSSDTQYF
v_gene: TRBV12-5; CDR3aa: CASGLLPPPGTDIYGYTF
v_gene: TRBV11-2; CDR3aa: CASSADRGRNYGYTF
v_gene: TRBV3-1/TRBV3-2; CDR3aa: CASSQDGGGSYEQYF
v_gene: TRBV7-2; CDR3aa: CASPPPSGRIQETQYF
v_gene: TRBV24-1; CDR3aa: CATSDSLTGGVGAFF
v_gene: TRBV5-1; CDR3aa: CASTDLTNYGYTF
v_gene: TRBV7-8; CDR3aa: CASTRKSGETQYF
v_gene: TRBV2; CDR3aa: CASTWDRVAYEQYF
v_gene: TRBV6-5; CDR3aa: CASSYSFQGLYGYTF
v_gene: TRBV27; CDR3aa: CASSGTGVTEAFF
v_gene: TRBV19; CDR3aa: CASSIRQGIDNEQFF
v_gene: TRBV27; CDR3aa: CASSRDRGLYEQYF
v_gene: TRBV25-1; CDR3aa: CASSEYFGYGYTF
v_gene: TRBV2; CDR3aa: CASSELGAGVDTQYF
v_gene: TRBV6-5; CDR3aa: CASGGRIYGYTF
v_gene: TRBV6-4; CDR3aa: CASRALWTGTMNTEAFF
v_gene: TRBV2; CDR3aa: CASTTSHGPLYGYTF
v_gene: TRBV27; CDR3aa: CASTITGANLYTGELFF
v_gene: TRBV28; CDR3aa: CASSSRVQGSSPLHF
v_gene: TRBV5-4; CDR3aa: CASSFSDLGGYTF
v_gene: TRBV9; CDR3aa: CASSAGARSSNYGYTF
v_gene: TRBV7-2; CDR3aa: CASSFSGGVHNEQFF
v_gene: TRBV10-2; CDR3aa: CASSEYPGYGYTF
v_gene: TRBV20-1; CDR3aa: CSATPQETQYF